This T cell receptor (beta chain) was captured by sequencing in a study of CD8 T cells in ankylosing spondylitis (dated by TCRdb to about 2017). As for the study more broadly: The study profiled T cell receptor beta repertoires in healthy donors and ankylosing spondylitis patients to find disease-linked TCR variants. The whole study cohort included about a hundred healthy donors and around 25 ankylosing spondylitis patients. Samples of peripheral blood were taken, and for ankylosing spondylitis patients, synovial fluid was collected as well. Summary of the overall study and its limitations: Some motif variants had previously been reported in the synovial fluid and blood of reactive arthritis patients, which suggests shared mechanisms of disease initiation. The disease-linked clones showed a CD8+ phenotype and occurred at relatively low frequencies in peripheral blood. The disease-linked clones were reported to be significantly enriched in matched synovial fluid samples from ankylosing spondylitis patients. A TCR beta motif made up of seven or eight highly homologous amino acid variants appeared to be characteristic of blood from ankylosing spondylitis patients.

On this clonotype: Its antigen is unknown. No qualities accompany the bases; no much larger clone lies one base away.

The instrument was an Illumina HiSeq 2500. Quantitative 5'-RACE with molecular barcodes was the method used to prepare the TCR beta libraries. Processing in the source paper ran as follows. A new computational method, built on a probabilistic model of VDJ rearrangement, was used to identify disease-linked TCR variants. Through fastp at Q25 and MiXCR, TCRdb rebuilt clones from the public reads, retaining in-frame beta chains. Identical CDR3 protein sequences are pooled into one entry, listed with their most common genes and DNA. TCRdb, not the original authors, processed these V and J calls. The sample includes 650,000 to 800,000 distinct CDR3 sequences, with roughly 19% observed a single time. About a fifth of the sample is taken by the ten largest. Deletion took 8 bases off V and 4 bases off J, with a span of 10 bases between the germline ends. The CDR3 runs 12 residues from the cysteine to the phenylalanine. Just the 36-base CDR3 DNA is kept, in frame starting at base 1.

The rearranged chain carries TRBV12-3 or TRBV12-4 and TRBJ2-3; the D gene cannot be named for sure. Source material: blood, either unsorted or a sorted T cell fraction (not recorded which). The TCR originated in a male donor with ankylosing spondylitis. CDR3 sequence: CASLTGADTQYF. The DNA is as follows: TGTGCCAGCCTGACGGGTGCAGATACGCAGTATTTT.